The 10 T cell receptor beta chains presented below share a single source sample, sequenced in a study of identical twins. MiXCR was run by TCRdb on the 5' RACE reads, yielding one entry per CDR3 protein. Among roughly 540,000 distinct CDR3 sequences listed, roughly a fifth were seen once. These sequences were also reported in another study, on T cells expressing NK-cell markers.

Sequenced sample: CD4+ T cells sorted from blood. The receptors stem from a woman under 30 in good health.

This chain connects TRBV20-1 to TRBJ2-3, with 8 nucleotides matching TRBD2. Germline V gene sequence: CDR1 DFQATT, CDR2 SNEGSKA (reference sequence). After removal of 4 bases from V and 6 bases from J, the junction contained 6 bases not matched to a gene. The CDR3 consists of 13 residues. CDR3 amino acids: CSATHSGKDTQYF. CDR3 DNA: TGCAGTGCTACGCATAGCGGGAAGGATACGCAGTATTTT.

This clonotype was seen more than once but under ten times. The rearrangement links TRBV20-1 to TRBJ2-7; the D is unclear. CDR3 length: 13 amino acids. Germline CDR1 reads DFQATT; CDR2 reads SNEGSKA (reference sequence). Trimming took 0 bases from V and 2 from J, leaving 8 bases between them. CDR3: CSARDQLPYEQYF. DNA of the CDR3: TGCAGTGCTAGAGATCAACTGCCCTACGAGCAGTACTTC.

The chain recombines TRBV5-6 with TRBJ1-2; 9 bases fit TRBD1. With 4 bases clipped from V and 5 bases from J, the junction kept 3 bases outside the gene matches. This CDR3 contains 13 residues. CDR1 is SGHDT and CDR2 is YYEEEE in the germline V gene. The CDR3 loop is CASSRQGGYGYTF. CDR3 sequence (DNA): TGTGCCAGCAGCCGACAGGGGGGGTATGGCTACACCTTC.

This clonotype was detected many times. V gene TRBV20-1 combines with J gene TRBJ2-7, with D perhaps being TRBD1 or TRBD2 (5 bases each). The germline V gene encodes CDR1 DFQATT and CDR2 SNEGSKA (reference sequence). Trimming pared 3 bases from V and 6 bases from J, leaving 12 bases between. This CDR3 has 12 amino acids. The CDR3 loop reads CSARSGQVEQYF. CDR3 coding DNA: TGCAGTGCTAGGTCGGGGCAGGTCGAGCAGTACTTC.

Here the CDR3 reads CASTGVDHREYQSNEQFF. CDR3 nucleotides: TGTGCCAGCACTGGAGTGGACCATCGGGAGTACCAATCCAATGAGCAGTTCTTC. This chain links TRBV6-2 or TRBV6-3 with TRBJ2-1, with D possibly TRBD2 on 6 matching bases. CDR3 length: 18 amino acids. Trimming removed 7 bases from V and 6 bases from J, with 28 bases in between. Germline values: CDR1 MNHEY, CDR2 SVGEGT.

V is TRBV7-2 and J is TRBJ2-7; 10 bases map to TRBD2. The CDR3 is 16 residues long. CDR1 SGHTA and CDR2 FQGNSA come from the germline V gene. The ends lost 5 bases at V and 6 bases at J; junction bases unmatched: 13. The CDR3 DNA sequence: TGTGCCAGCAGCCCCGAGGGGCTAGCGGGAGCTGGCGAGCAGTACTTC. Translated, it gives CASSPEGLAGAGEQYF.

The gene calls are TRBV6-1 and TRBJ1-2; possible D gene TRBD1, 5 bases. This CDR3 comprises 13 residues. The germline gives CDR1 MNHNS, CDR2 SASEGT. Trimming left V 5 bases short and J 7 bases short, with 14 bases between. The chain's CDR3 is CASSLANGAGYTF. Here the CDR3 DNA reads TGTGCCAGCAGTCTCGCAAACGGGGCTGGCTACACCTTC.

In this sample, this clonotype turned up many times. This sequence joins TRBV20-1 and TRBJ2-1, with a tentative D call TRBD2 (5 bases). With 5 bases removed from V and 10 bases from J, the gap between germline ends came to 12 bases. Germline values: CDR1 DFQATT, CDR2 SNEGSKA (reference sequence). This CDR3 comprises 11 residues. The CDR3 loop reads CSARRTAEQFF. CDR3 coding DNA: TGCAGTGCTCGACGGACTGCCGAGCAGTTCTTC.

The CDR3 DNA reads TGTGCCAGCAGTTTAGCGGGACTCCACGGCTACACCTTC. Residues: CASSLAGLHGYTF. This chain links TRBV12-3 or TRBV12-4 with TRBJ1-2; possibly TRBD1 for D (5 bases). Trimming left V 0 bases short and J 8 bases short, with 10 bases between. The CDR3 consists of 13 residues.

This clonotype was recorded at least ten times. The genes are TRBV12-3 or TRBV12-4 and TRBJ2-7; D gene uncertain. The CDR3 runs 16 residues. The V end was cut by 4 bases, the J end by 5 bases, with 21 bases between. The chain's CDR3 is CASSSDRAGAIDEQYF. The CDR3 DNA reads as TGTGCCAGCAGTTCCGACCGCGCCGGAGCTATCGACGAGCAGTACTTC.